Below are 18 T cell receptor beta chains sequenced from a single sample in a study of cytomegalovirus exposure and HLA in healthy donors. The PCR employed 60 Vbeta primers together with 13 Jbeta primers. Profiled with immunoSEQ multiplex PCR; TCRdb holds only in-frame clones, not every one. In the table there are tens of thousands of clones, approximately 80% of which are singletons. The material sequenced was PBMCs. The receptors stem from a man aged 25-45 years in good health and CMV-seropositive.

J is TRBJ2-3 and V is TRBV6-6, with 7 bases matching TRBD2. Germline trimming cut 6 bases from V and 2 bases from J; bases unmatched to any gene: 11. CDR1 and CDR2 from the germline V gene are MNHNY and SVGAGI (reference sequence). This CDR3 contains 16 residues. The CDR3 is CASRPLGAGLTDTQYF. DNA of the CDR3: TGTGCCAGCAGGCCTCTTGGAGCGGGGCTCACAGATACGCAGTATTTT.

This clone was counted a few times. The J gene is TRBJ1-1, the V gene TRBV12-5; no definite D call. V lost 0 bases, J lost 4 bases, and 6 bases lay in between. Germline CDR1 reads LGHNT; CDR2 reads FRNRAP. The CDR3 covers 13 residues. Written as DNA, the CDR3 is TGTGCTAGTGGTTTGGTACCGGTCACTGAAGCTTTCTTT. Protein: CASGLVPVTEAFF.

This chain uses TRBV27 with TRBJ1-5; D unresolved. The germline V gene encodes CDR1 MNHEY and CDR2 SMNVEV (reference sequence). The CDR3 contains 14 residues. Trimming shortened V by 6 bases and J by 0 bases, and 9 bases separated the two germline ends. In DNA form, the CDR3 reads TGTGCCAGCAGATTCAGGTTTAGCAATCAGCCCCAGCATTTT. Protein product: CASRFRFSNQPQHF.

This chain uses TRBV28 with TRBJ2-3, with TRBD2 as a possible D gene (5 bases). V was shortened by 2 bases and J by 3 bases, with 15 bases between the two germline ends. This CDR3 spans 16 amino acids. Germline V gives CDR1 MDHEN, CDR2 SYDVKM. CDR3 residues: CASSLGPGTSTDTQYF. CDR3 sequence (DNA): TGTGCCAGCAGTTTAGGGCCGGGAACTTCAACAGATACGCAGTATTTT.

The chain's CDR3 is CASSRIIAGAINEKLFF. The DNA of the CDR3 is TGTGCCAGCAGCCGAATTATAGCAGGGGCGATTAATGAAAAACTGTTTTTT. V and J are TRBV14 and TRBJ1-4; TRBD1 is a possible D gene (6 bases). The V end lost 4 bases, the J end lost 4 bases, and 19 bases lay between the germline ends. Germline-derived CDR1 and CDR2 are SGHDN and FVKESK. This CDR3 spans 17 amino acids.

The V and J genes are TRBV6-5 and TRBJ2-7, with 10 bases that match TRBD2. This CDR3 has 14 amino acids. CDR1 and CDR2 (germline): MNHEY, SVGAGI. The V segment lost 8 bases and the J segment 6 bases; nucleotides outside the gene matches: 10. The CDR3 DNA is TGTGCCAGCCGAAAGGGGGCTAGCGGGAGCGAGCAGTACTTC. Residues: CASRKGASGSEQYF.

The genes are TRBV5-1 and TRBJ1-1; D is possibly TRBD1 (6 bases). Trimming pared 3 bases from V and 4 bases from J, leaving 19 bases between. There are 16 residues in the CDR3. Germline lookup yields CDR1 SGHRS and CDR2 YFSETQ. The CDR3 nucleotides read TGCGCCAGCAGCTCCGGTCCAGGGGTGGTGAGCACTGAAGCTTTCTTT. Translated: CASSSGPGVVSTEAFF.

The chain recombines TRBV5-1 with TRBJ1-1, with a weak D call TRBD1 (5 bases). V was trimmed by 2 bases and J by 0 bases, leaving 14 bases between them. This CDR3 contains 16 residues. Germline lookup yields CDR1 SGHRS and CDR2 YFSETQ. The CDR3 reads CASSFRGGRMNTEAFF. In DNA, the CDR3 is TGCGCCAGCAGCTTTAGGGGTGGCCGGATGAACACTGAAGCTTTCTTT.

The chain links TRBV15 to TRBJ1-4, with D perhaps matching TRBD1 (5 bases). V was clipped by 0 bases and J by 8 bases, with 7 bases between them. Germline V gene lookup returns CDR1 LNHNV and CDR2 YYDKDF (reference sequence). The CDR3 spans 13 residues. The CDR3 nucleotides are TGTGCCACCAGCAGAGATCACAGGGAAAAACTGTTTTTT. Protein: CATSRDHREKLFF.

The V and J genes are TRBV30 and TRBJ2-7, with 12 bases matching TRBD1. The CDR3 loop spans 15 amino acids. CDR1 and CDR2 (germline): GTSNPN, SVGIG (reference sequence). J was trimmed by 7 bases and V by 2 bases; bases with no gene match: 9. The CDR3 spells CAWSPPGQGAGEQYF. The CDR3 DNA reads TGTGCCTGGAGTCCACCGGGACAGGGGGCTGGAGAGCAGTACTTC.

The chain links TRBV7-8 to TRBJ1-3; possibly TRBD1 for D (6 bases). Trimming stripped 4 bases from V and 4 bases from J, with 14 bases between. Germline-derived CDR1 and CDR2 are SGHVS and FQNEAQ. There are 15 residues in the CDR3. The CDR3 here is CASSSRQATGNTIYF. The CDR3 nucleotides are TGTGCCAGCAGCTCACGACAGGCCACGGGAAACACCATATATTTT.

The V and J genes are TRBV28 and TRBJ2-3, with D possibly being TRBD2 (6 bases). The CDR3 runs 14 residues. CDR1 is MDHEN and CDR2 is SYDVKM in the germline V gene. The V end lost 5 bases, the J end lost 4 bases, and 13 bases lay between the germline ends. The CDR3 nucleotides are TGTGCCAGCAGTCCGGCGGGACGCTCAGATACGCAGTATTTT. Protein product: CASSPAGRSDTQYF.

This rearrangement joins TRBV9 to TRBJ2-2; 8 bases are a match to TRBD1. The CDR3 contains 16 residues. Germline trimming cut 3 bases from V and 0 bases from J; bases unmatched to any gene: 4. Germline assignment: CDR1 SGDLS and CDR2 YYNGEE. The CDR3 sequence is CASSAGGQANTGELFF. For the CDR3, the DNA is TGTGCCAGCAGCGCAGGGGGACAGGCGAACACCGGGGAGCTGTTTTTT.

This chain links TRBV7-9 with TRBJ2-1; 10 bases agree with TRBD1. The V gene end was trimmed by 5 bases and the J gene end by 6 bases; junction bases not matched to a gene: 7. Germline assignment: CDR1 SEHNR and CDR2 FQNEAQ (reference sequence). This CDR3 is built from 15 residues. As DNA, the CDR3 is TGTGCCAGCAGCCCCGGGGGGACAGGGGCCAATGAGCAGTTCTTC. Protein product: CASSPGGTGANEQFF.

The V and J genes are TRBV10-1 and TRBJ2-3; 9 positions agree with TRBD1. V was clipped by 4 bases and J by 4 bases; unmatched bases: 9. The germline V gene has CDR1 WNHNN and CDR2 SYGVQD (reference sequence). The CDR3 is 16 residues long. CDR3 DNA: TGCGCCAGCAGTGGTTCGGCGGGACAGGGTTCAGATACGCAGTATTTT. Translation gives CASSGSAGQGSDTQYF.

This chain uses TRBV29-1 with TRBJ2-2; 9 nucleotides agree with TRBD2. This CDR3 has 16 residues. Germline CDR1 is SQVTM and CDR2 is ANQGSEA. Trimming removed 4 bases from V and 8 bases from J; junction bases left unmatched: 14. The CDR3 here is CSVGWLAGPVSGELFF. DNA of the CDR3: TGCAGCGTTGGTTGGCTAGCGGGGCCTGTTTCTGGGGAGCTGTTTTTT.

This sequence joins TRBV4-2 and TRBJ2-3; D is possibly TRBD2 (5 bases). The CDR3 has 15 amino acids. Trimming removed 4 bases at V and 4 bases at J, with 15 bases between. Germline V lookup: CDR1 LGHNA, CDR2 YNFKEQ. The CDR3 here is CASSPGRDRPDTQYF. DNA of the CDR3: TGTGCCAGCAGCCCGGGAAGGGATAGGCCAGATACGCAGTATTTT.

The chain recombines TRBV27 with TRBJ1-5; 11 bases agree with TRBD1. The CDR3 runs 14 residues. V lost 5 bases, J lost 7 bases, and 4 bases stayed unmatched. The germline gives CDR1 MNHEY, CDR2 SMNVEV (reference sequence). CDR3 protein: CASSAGTGGQPQHF. The CDR3 DNA reads TGTGCCAGCAGTGCCGGGACAGGGGGACAGCCCCAGCATTTT.